The 4 T cell receptor beta chains reported below all come from one sample, sequenced in a study of blood T cell repertoires in COVID-19. The table came from immunoSEQ multiplex PCR; TCRdb's copy has only in-frame clones and leaves some out. The table records about 230,000 clones, over 70% of them present only once. Sample: peripheral blood. The receptors here all came from an elderly woman with acute or convalescent COVID-19.

This clone was seen once. The chain uses TRBV27 and TRBJ2-7; 10 positions agree with TRBD2. The length of the CDR3 is 17 residues. J lost 2 bases, V lost 8 bases, and 15 bases had no gene match. CDR1 and CDR2 from the germline V gene are MNHEY and SMNVEV (reference sequence). Written as DNA, the CDR3 is TGTGCCAGCCGGCGCCGCTCCGGGACTAGCGCTACCTACGAGCAGTACTTC. Translating gives CASRRRSGTSATYEQYF.

The chain employs TRBV19 and TRBJ2-1, with 8 bases lining up with TRBD1. Germline loops: CDR1 LNHDA, CDR2 SQIVND (reference sequence). The length of the CDR3 is 18 residues. Trimming took 5 bases from V and 6 from J; bases not matched to a gene: 18. The CDR3: CASSAGTGDFWLSNEQFF. The DNA of the CDR3 is TGTGCCAGTAGTGCCGGGACAGGAGACTTCTGGCTTTCCAATGAGCAGTTCTTC.

V gene TRBV5-1 combines with J gene TRBJ1-2; D is undetermined. Trimming shortened V by 0 bases and J by 8 bases, and 20 bases separated the two germline ends. This CDR3 comprises 16 residues. Per germline, CDR1 SGHRS and CDR2 YFSETQ. The CDR3 protein is CASSLDLGRTLEGYTF. In nucleotides, the CDR3 is TGCGCCAGCAGCTTGGACCTGGGCCGAACTCTCGAGGGCTACACCTTC.

The chain employs TRBV27 and TRBJ2-1; no firm D call. CDR3 length: 13 amino acids. The V end was cut by 6 bases, the J end by 3 bases, with 9 bases between. Germline assignment: CDR1 MNHEY and CDR2 SMNVEV (reference sequence). CDR3 loop: CASSRSYYNEQFF. The DNA for the CDR3 is TGTGCCAGCAGCAGGTCTTACTACAATGAGCAGTTCTTC.